This T cell receptor (beta chain) appears in the sequencing data of a study of blood T cell repertoires in COVID-19. Across the whole study: Samples of COVID-19 (acute and convalescent) were obtained from the United States, Italy and Spain.

Germline CDR1 reads ENHRY; CDR2 reads SYGVKD. The J segment lost 3 bases and the V segment lost 4 bases, leaving 3 bases of the junction unmatched. This CDR3 has 14 residues. Per the authors' pipeline: For nucleated cells, counts were estimated from reference gene primer amplification. TCRdb's table, derived via immunoSEQ multiplex PCR, lists solely in-frame clones and lacks some. Clone size and the V and J calls come from that table; the DNA yielded D and trimming. Here the sample spans under 250,000 clones, 92% being singletons. Sequenced: peripheral blood. The chain has TRBV10-3 and TRBJ1-2; 9 bases map to TRBD1. The source of this sequence is a man aged 60-69 years with COVID-19, enrolled during active disease. As DNA, the CDR3 is TGTGCCATCAGTGCTAGGACAGGGGACTATGGCTACACCTTC. It codes for CAISARTGDYGYTF.